One TCR beta chain is described in this entry. Germline V CDR1 and CDR2: MNHEY, SVGEGT. The junction had 6 bases not matched to a gene; V was cut back by 3 bases and J by 3 bases. The CDR3 has 15 amino acids. Libraries were prepared by immunoSEQ multiplex PCR; TCRdb keeps only in-frame clonotypes and omits some of them. This sample has approximately 150,000 clones; roughly 90% occur once, and the top ten carry approximately 4.1%. This entry is derived from a study of blood T cell repertoires in COVID-19. Turning to the study itself: COVID-19 samples collected from the United States, Italy and Spain covered acute and convalescent phases. Sample material is recorded as cDNA or gDNA derived from T cells, B-cell-depleted T cells, or PBMCs.

The chain links TRBV6-2 or TRBV6-3 to TRBJ2-3; 7 bases map to TRBD1. The sequence derives from a woman in her sixties or seventies with active or convalescent COVID-19. The specimen was peripheral blood. This CDR3 is CASSYRGGRTDTQYF. CDR3 in DNA: TGTGCCAGCAGTTATAGAGGGGGCAGGACAGATACGCAGTATTTT.